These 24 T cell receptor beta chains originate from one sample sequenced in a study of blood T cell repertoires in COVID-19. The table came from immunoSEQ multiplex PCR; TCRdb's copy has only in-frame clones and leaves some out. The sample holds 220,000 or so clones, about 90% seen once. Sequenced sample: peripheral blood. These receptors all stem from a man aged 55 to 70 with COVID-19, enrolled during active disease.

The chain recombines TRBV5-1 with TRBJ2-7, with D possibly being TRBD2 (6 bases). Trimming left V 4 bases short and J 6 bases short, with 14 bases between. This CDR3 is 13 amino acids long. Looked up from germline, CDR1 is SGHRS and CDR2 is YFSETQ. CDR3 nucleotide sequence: TGCGCCAGCAGCCCCCGTGGGGGGACCGAGCAGTACTTC. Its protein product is CASSPRGGTEQYF.

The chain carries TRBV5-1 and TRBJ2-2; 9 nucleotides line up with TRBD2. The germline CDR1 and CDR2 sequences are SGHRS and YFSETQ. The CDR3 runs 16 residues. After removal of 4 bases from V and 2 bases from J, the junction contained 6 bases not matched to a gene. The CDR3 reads CASSRTSGPNTGELFF. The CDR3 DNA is TGCGCCAGCAGCCGTACTAGCGGGCCCAACACCGGGGAGCTGTTTTTT. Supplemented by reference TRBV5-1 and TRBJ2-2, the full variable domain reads KAGVTQTPRYLIKTRGQQVTLSCSPISGHRSVSWYQQTPGQGLQFLFEYFSETQRNKGNFPGRFSGRQFSNSRSEMNVSTLELGDSALYLCASSRTSGPNTGELFFGEGSRLTVL.

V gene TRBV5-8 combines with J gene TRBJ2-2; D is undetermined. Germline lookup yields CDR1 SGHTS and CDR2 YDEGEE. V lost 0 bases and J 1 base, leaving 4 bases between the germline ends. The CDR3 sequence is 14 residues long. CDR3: CASSLGQNTGELFF. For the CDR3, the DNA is TGTGCCAGCAGCTTGGGACAGAACACCGGGGAGCTGTTTTTT. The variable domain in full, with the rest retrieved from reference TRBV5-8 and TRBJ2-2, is EAGVTQSPTHLIKTRGQQATLRCSPISGHTSVYWYQQALGLGLQFLLWYDEGEERNRGNFPPRFSGRQFPNYSSELNVNALELEDSALYLCASSLGQNTGELFFGEGSRLTVL.

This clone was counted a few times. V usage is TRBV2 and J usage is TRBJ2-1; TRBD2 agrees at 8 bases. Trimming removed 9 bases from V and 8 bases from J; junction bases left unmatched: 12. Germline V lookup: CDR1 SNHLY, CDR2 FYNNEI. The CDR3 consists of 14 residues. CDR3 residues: CASQRSGSQYEQFF. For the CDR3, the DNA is TGTGCCAGTCAAAGAAGCGGGAGCCAGTATGAGCAGTTCTTC.

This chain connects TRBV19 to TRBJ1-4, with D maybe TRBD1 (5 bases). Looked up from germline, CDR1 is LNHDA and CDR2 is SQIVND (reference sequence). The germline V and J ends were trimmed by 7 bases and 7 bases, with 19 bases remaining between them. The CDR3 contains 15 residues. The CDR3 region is CASIDTPGIGEKLFF. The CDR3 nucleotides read TGTGCCAGTATCGACACCCCAGGGATTGGTGAAAAACTGTTTTTT.

The CDR3 loop reads CASSGTANYGYTF. The CDR3 DNA reads TGTGCCAGCAGTGGGACAGCAAACTATGGCTACACCTTC. The chain has TRBV2 and TRBJ1-2; D is possibly TRBD1 (6 bases). The germline gives CDR1 SNHLY, CDR2 FYNNEI. V was pared by 4 bases and J by 2 bases, with 8 bases between. This CDR3 has 13 amino acids.

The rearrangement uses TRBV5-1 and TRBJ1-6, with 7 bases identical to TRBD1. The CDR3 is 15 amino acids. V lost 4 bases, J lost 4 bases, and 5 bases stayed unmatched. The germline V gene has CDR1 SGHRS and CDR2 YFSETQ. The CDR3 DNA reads TGCGCCAGCAGCCCCGGGGGACAGTATAATTCACCCCTCCACTTT. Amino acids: CASSPGGQYNSPLHF. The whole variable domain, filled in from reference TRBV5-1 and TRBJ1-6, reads KAGVTQTPRYLIKTRGQQVTLSCSPISGHRSVSWYQQTPGQGLQFLFEYFSETQRNKGNFPGRFSGRQFSNSRSEMNVSTLELGDSALYLCASSPGGQYNSPLHFGNGTRLTVT.

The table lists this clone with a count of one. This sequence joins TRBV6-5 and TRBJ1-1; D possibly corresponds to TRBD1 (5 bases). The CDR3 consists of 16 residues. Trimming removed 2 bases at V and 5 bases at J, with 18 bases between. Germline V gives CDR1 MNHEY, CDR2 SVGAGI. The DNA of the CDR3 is TGTGCCAGCAGTTACCGGACCCGGGGGGGTTTTACTGAAGCTTTCTTT. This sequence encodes CASSYRTRGGFTEAFF.

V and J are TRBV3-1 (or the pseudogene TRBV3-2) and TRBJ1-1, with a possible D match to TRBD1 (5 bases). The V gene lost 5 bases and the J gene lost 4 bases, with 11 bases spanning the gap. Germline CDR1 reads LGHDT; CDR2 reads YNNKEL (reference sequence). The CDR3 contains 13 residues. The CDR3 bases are TGTGCCAGCAGCGGTGACAGAACCACTGAAGCTTTCTTT. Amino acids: CASSGDRTTEAFF.

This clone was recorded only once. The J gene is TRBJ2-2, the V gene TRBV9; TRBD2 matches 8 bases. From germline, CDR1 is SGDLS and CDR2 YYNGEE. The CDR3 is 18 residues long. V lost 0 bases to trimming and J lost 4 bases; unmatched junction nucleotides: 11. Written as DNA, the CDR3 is TGTGCCAGCAGCGTAGATTTGCGGGGGGCCCATTCCACCGGGGAGCTGTTTTTT. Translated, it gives CASSVDLRGAHSTGELFF.

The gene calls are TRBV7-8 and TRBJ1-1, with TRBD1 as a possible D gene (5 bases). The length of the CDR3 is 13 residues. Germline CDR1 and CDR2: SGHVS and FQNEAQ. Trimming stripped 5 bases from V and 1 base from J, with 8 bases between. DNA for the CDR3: TGTGCCAGCAGCCACGGGGGGAACACTGAAGCTTTCTTT. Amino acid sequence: CASSHGGNTEAFF.

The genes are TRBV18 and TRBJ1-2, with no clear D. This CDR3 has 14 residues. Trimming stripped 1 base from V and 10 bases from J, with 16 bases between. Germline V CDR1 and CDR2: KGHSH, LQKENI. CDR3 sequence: CASSPREGLVAYTF. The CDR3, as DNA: TGTGCCAGCTCACCACGTGAAGGACTCGTAGCCTACACCTTC.

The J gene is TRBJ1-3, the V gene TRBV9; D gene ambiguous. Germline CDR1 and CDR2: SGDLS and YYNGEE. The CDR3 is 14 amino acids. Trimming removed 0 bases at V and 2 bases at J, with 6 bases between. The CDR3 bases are TGTGCCAGCAGCGTAGGCAGGACTGGAAACACCATATATTTT. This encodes CASSVGRTGNTIYF.

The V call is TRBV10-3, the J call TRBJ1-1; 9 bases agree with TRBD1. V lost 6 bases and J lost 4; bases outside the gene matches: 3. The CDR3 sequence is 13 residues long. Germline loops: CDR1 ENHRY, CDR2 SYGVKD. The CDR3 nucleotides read TGTGCCATCAGGGACAGGGGTTTCACTGAAGCTTTCTTT. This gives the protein CAIRDRGFTEAFF.

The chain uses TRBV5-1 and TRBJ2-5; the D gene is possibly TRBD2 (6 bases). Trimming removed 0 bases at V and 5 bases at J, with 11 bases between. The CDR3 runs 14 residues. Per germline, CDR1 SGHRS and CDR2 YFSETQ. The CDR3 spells CASSLGDSGETQYF. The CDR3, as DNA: TGCGCCAGCAGCTTGGGGGACTCCGGGGAGACCCAGTACTTC.

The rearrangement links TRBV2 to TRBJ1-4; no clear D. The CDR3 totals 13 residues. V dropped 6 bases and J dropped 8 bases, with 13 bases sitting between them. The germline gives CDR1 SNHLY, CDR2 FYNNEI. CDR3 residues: CASRPPGREKLFF. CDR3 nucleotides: TGTGCCAGCAGACCCCCCGGGAGAGAAAAACTGTTTTTT. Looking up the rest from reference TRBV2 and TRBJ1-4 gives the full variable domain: EPEVTQTPSHQVTQMGQEVILRCVPISNHLYFYWYRQILGQKVEFLVSFYNNEISEKSEIFDDQFSVERPDGSNFTLKIRSTKLEDSAMYFCASRPPGREKLFFGSGTQLSVL.

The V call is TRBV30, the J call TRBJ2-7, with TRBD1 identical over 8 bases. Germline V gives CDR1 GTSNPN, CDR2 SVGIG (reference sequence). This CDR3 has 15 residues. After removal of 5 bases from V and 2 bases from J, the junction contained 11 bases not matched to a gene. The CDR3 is CAWEGSQGAPYEQYF. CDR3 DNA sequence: TGTGCCTGGGAGGGGAGTCAGGGGGCTCCCTACGAGCAGTACTTC.

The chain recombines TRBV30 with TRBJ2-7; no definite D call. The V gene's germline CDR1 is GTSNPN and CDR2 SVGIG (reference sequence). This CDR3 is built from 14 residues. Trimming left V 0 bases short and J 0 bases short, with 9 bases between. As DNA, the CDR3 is TGTGCCTGGAGTGTACTGGGCTACTCCTACGAGCAGTACTTC. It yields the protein CAWSVLGYSYEQYF.

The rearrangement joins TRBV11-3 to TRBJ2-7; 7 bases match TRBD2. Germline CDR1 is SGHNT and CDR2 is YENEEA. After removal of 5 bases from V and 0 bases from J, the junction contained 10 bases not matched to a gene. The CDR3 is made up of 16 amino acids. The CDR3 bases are TGTGCCAGCAGCCCAGCAGGTGGCGGGAGCTCCTACGAGCAGTACTTC. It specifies CASSPAGGGSSYEQYF.

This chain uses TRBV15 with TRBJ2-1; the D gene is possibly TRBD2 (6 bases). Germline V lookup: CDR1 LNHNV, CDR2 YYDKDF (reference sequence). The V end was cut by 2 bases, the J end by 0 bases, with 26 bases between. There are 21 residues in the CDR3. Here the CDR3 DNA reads TGTGCCACCAGCAGACCTCCCCTGGGGGTAGCGGATATGAGCTCCTACAATGAGCAGTTCTTC. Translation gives CATSRPPLGVADMSSYNEQFF.

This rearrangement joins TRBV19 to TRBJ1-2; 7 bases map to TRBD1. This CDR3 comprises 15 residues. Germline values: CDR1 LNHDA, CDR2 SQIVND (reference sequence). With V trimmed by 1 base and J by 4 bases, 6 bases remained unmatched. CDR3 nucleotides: TGTGCCAGTAGTATAGTTATGGGACAGCTCTATGGCTACACCTTC. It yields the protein CASSIVMGQLYGYTF.

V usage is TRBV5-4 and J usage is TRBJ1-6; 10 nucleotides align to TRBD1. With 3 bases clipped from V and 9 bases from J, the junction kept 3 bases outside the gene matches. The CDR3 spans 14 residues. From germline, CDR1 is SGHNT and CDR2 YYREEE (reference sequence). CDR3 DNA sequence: TGTGCCAGCAGCTCCGACAGGGGGCTTTCACCCCTCCACTTT. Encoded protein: CASSSDRGLSPLHF.

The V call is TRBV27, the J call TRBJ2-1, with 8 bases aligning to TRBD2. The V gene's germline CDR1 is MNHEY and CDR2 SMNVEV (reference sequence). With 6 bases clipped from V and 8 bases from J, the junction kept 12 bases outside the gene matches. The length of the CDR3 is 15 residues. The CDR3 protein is CASRTGTRMVYEQFF. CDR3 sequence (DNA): TGTGCCAGCAGGACCGGGACTAGGATGGTCTATGAGCAGTTCTTC.

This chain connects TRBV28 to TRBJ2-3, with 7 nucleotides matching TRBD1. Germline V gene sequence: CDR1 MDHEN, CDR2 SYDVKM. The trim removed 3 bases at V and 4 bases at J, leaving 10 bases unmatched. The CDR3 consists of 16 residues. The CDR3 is CASSFRQGRGADTQYF. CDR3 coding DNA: TGTGCCAGCAGTTTCAGACAGGGTCGGGGAGCAGATACGCAGTATTTT.